This T cell receptor (beta chain) was identified in a study of spatial heterogeneity in lung cancer. Across the study: Any follow-up PBMC samples that were available went on to be sequenced, and the median time to follow-up was around 25 months after resection. Raw reads showed each unique TCR and UMI combination turning up more than ten times on average. Study-wide points: Resection blood, more than follow-up blood, showed ubiquitous expanded tumor TCRs.

A unique molecular identifier was carried by every single TCR cDNA molecule. MiXCR was run by TCRdb on the 5' RACE reads, yielding one entry per CDR3 protein. The table lists about 2,400 distinct CDR3 sequences, 27% of them singletons, with about 29% in the top ten. This CDR3 has 17 residues. Germline CDR1 and CDR2: SGHRS and YFSETQ. V lost 1 base, J lost 1 base, and 5 bases stayed unmatched. Sample time point: blood at routine non-recurrence follow-up after resection. As to this clonotype: Its antigen is unidentified. This beta chain is a stray sequence in a library constructed for alpha chains; its clone size is not meaningful.

The sample in question was PBMCs, obtained at follow-up. This TCR was recovered from a male donor with early-stage non-small cell lung cancer. V usage is TRBV5-1 and J usage is TRBJ2-6; TRBD1 agrees at 7 bases. The CDR3 loop is CASSLRQGASGANVLTF. As DNA, the CDR3 is TGCGCCAGCAGCTTGCGACAGGGAGCTTCTGGGGCCAACGTCCTGACTTTC.